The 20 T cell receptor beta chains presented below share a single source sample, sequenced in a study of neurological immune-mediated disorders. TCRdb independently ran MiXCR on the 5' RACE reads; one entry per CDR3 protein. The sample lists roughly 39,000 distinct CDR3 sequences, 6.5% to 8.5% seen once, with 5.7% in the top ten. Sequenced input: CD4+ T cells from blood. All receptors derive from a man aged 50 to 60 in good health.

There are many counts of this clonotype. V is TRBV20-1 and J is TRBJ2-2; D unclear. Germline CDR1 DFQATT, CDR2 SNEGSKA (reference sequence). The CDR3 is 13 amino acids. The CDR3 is CSARSENTGELFF. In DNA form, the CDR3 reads TGCAGCGCACGGAGCGAGAACACCGGGGAGCTGTTTTTT.

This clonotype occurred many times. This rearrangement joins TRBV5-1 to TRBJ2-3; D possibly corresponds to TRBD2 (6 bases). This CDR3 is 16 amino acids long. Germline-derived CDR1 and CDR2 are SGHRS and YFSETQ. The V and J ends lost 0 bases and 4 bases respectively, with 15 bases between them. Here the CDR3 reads CASSLVAGSGADTQYF. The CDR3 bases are TGCGCCAGCAGCTTGGTAGCCGGGAGTGGTGCAGATACGCAGTATTTT.

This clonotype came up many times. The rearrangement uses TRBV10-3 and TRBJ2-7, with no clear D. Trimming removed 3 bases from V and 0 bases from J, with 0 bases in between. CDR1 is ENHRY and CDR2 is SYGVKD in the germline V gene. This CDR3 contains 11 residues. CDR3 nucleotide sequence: TGTGCCATCAGTGACTCCTACGAGCAGTACTTC. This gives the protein CAISDSYEQYF.

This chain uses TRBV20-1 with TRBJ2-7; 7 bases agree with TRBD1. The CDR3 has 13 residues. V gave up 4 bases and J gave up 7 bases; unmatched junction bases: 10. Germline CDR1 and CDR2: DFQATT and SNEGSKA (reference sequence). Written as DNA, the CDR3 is TGCAGTGCTAAAGAACAGGGGTCAGGGGAGCAGTACTTC. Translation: CSAKEQGSGEQYF.

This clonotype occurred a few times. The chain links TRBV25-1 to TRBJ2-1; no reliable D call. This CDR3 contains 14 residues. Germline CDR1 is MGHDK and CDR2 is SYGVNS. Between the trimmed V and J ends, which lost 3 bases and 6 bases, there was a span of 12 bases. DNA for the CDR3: TGTGCCAGCAGTGACCCGGGTTTCAGCAATGAGCAGTTCTTC. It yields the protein CASSDPGFSNEQFF.

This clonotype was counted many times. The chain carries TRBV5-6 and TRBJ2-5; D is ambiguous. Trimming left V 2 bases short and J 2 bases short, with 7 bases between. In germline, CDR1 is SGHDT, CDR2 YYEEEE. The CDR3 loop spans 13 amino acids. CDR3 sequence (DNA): TGTGCCAGCAGCTTCAGGCAGCAAGAGACCCAGTACTTC. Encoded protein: CASSFRQQETQYF.

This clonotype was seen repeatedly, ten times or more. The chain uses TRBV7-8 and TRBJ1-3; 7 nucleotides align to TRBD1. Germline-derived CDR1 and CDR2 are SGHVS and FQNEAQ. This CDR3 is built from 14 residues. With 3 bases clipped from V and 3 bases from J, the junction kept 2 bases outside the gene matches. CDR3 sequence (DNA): TGTGCCAGCAGCTTTGACAGGGTTGGAAACACCATATATTTT. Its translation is CASSFDRVGNTIYF.

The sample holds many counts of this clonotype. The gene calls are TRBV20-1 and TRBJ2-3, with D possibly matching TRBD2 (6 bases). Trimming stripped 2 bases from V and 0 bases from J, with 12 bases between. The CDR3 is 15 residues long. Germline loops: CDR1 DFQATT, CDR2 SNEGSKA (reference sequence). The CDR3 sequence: CSARTDRGSTDTQYF. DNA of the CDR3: TGCAGTGCTAGAACGGACCGGGGGAGCACAGATACGCAGTATTTT.

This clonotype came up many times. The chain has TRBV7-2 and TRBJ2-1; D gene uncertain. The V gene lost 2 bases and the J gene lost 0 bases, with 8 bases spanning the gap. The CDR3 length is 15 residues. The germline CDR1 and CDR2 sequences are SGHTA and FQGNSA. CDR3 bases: TGTGCCAGCAGCTTACGCTCGAGCTCCTACAATGAGCAGTTCTTC. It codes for CASSLRSSSYNEQFF.

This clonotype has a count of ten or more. As DNA, the CDR3 is TGTGCCAGCAGTGTTGACGGAGAGACCCAGTACTTC. This encodes CASSVDGETQYF. This chain joins TRBV2 and TRBJ2-5; D is undetermined. CDR1 is SNHLY, CDR2 FYNNEI, per germline. V lost 4 bases and J lost 4, with 7 bases in between. CDR3 length equals 12 residues.

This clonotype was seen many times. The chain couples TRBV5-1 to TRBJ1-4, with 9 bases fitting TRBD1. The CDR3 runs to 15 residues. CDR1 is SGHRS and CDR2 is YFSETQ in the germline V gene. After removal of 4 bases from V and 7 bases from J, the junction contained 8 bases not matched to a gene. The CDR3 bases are TGCGCCAGCAGCCGAACAGGGGGCGGGAGTGAAAAACTGTTTTTT. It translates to CASSRTGGGSEKLFF.

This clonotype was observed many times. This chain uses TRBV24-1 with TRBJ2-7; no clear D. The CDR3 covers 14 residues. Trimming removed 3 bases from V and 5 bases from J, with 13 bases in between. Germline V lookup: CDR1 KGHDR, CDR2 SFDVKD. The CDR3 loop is CATSDPLASHEQYF. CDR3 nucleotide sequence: TGTGCCACCAGTGATCCTCTCGCGAGTCACGAGCAGTACTTC.

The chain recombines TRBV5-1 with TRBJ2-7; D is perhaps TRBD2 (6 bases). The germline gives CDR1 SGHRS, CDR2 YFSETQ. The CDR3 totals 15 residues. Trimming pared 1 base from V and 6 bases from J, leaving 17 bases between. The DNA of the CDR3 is TGCGCCAGCAGCTTGACCGGGAGCATTTCGGGCGAGCAGTACTTC. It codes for CASSLTGSISGEQYF.

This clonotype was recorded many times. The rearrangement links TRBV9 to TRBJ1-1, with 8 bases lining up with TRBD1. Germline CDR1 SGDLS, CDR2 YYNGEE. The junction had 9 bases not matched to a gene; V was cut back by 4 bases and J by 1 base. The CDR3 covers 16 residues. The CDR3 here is CASSPGTGQKNTEAFF. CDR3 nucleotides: TGTGCCAGCAGCCCCGGGACAGGACAGAAGAACACTGAAGCTTTCTTT.

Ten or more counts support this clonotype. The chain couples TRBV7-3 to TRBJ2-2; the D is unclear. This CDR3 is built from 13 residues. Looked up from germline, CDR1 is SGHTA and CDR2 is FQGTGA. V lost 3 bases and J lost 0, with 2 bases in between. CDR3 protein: CASSFSNTGELFF. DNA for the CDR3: TGTGCCAGCAGCTTTTCGAACACCGGGGAGCTGTTTTTT.

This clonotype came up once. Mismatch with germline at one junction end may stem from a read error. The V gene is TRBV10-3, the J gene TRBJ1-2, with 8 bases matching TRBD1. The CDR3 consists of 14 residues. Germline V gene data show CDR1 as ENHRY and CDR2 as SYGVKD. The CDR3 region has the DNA TGTGCAATCAGACCGGGACAGGAGAGCTATGGCTACACCTTC. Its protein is CAIRPGQESYGYTF.

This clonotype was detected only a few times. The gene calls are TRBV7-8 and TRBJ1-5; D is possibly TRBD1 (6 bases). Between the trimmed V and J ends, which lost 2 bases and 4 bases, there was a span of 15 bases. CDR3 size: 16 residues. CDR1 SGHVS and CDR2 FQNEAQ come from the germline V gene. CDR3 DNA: TGTGCCAGCAGCTTATCCAGGGCCGGACAGAATCAGCCCCAGCATTTT. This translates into CASSLSRAGQNQPQHF. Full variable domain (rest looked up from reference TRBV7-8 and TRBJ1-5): GAGVSQSPRYKVAKRGQDVALRCDPISGHVSLFWYQQALGQGPEFLTYFQNEAQLDKSGLPSDRFFAERPEGSVSTLKIQRTQQEDSAVYLCASSLSRAGQNQPQHFGDGTRLSIL.

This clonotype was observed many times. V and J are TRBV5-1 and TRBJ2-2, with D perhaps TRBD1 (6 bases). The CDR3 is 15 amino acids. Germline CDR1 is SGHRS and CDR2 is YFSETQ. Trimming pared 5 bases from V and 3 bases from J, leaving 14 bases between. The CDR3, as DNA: TGCGCCAGCAGTCCCATGACAGGAGACACCGGGGAGCTGTTTTTT. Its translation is CASSPMTGDTGELFF. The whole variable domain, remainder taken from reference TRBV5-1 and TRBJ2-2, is KAGVTQTPRYLIKTRGQQVTLSCSPISGHRSVSWYQQTPGQGLQFLFEYFSETQRNKGNFPGRFSGRQFSNSRSEMNVSTLELGDSALYLCASSPMTGDTGELFFGEGSRLTVL.

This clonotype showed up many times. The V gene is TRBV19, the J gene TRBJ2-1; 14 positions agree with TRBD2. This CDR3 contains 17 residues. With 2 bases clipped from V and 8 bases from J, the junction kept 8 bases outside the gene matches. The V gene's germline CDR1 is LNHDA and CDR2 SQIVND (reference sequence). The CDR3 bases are TGTGCCAGTAGTATAAAGGACGGACTAGCGGGAGGACATGAGCAGTTCTTC. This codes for CASSIKDGLAGGHEQFF.

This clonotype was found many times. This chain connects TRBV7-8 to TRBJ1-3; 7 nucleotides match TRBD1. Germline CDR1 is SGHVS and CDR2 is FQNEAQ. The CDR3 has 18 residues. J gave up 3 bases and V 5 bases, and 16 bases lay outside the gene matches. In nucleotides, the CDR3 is TGTGCCAGCAGCCCGAGCTACCTGACAGGGAAAGGTGGAAACACCATATATTTT. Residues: CASSPSYLTGKGGNTIYF. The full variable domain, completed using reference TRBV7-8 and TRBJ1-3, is GAGVSQSPRYKVAKRGQDVALRCDPISGHVSLFWYQQALGQGPEFLTYFQNEAQLDKSGLPSDRFFAERPEGSVSTLKIQRTQQEDSAVYLCASSPSYLTGKGGNTIYFGEGSWLTVV.